What follows are 30 T cell receptor beta chains derived from one specimen sequenced in a study of T cell changes during pregnancy in multiple sclerosis. Clones were sequenced by immunoSEQ multiplex PCR, and TCRdb holds only the in-frame ones, with some missing. The sample lists roughly 110,000 clones, about 90% occurring once. The specimen comprised peripheral blood, sampled before pregnancy. The receptor set was obtained from a female donor with multiple sclerosis, enrolled in a pregnancy study.

The V call is TRBV6-5, the J call TRBJ1-1, with D unresolved. Germline-derived CDR1 and CDR2 are MNHEY and SVGAGI. V was shortened by 2 bases and J by 1 base, with 5 bases between the two germline ends. There are 13 residues in the CDR3. Here the CDR3 reads CASSYEGNTEAFF. CDR3 sequence (DNA): TGTGCCAGCAGTTACGAGGGGAACACTGAAGCTTTCTTT.

This clone was seen a single time. The chain is built from TRBV29-1 and TRBJ1-1; D possibly corresponds to TRBD1 (5 bases). This CDR3 is 15 amino acids long. Germline V gene data show CDR1 as SQVTM and CDR2 as ANQGSEA. Deletions cut 2 bases from V and 0 bases from J, with 13 bases between. The DNA for the CDR3 is TGCAGCGTTGAATTAGGCAGGGTCATGAACACTGAAGCTTTCTTT. Translated, it gives CSVELGRVMNTEAFF.

CDR3 bases: TGTGCCAGCAGACCAGGGTTATTCTATAATTCACCCCTCCACTTT. Amino acids: CASRPGLFYNSPLHF. The chain couples TRBV28 to TRBJ1-6, with D perhaps matching TRBD1 (5 bases). The CDR3 extends over 15 amino acids. V was shortened by 6 bases and J by 3 bases, with 12 bases between the two germline ends. The V gene's germline CDR1 is MDHEN and CDR2 SYDVKM.

The chain couples TRBV7-2 to TRBJ2-7, with TRBD2 matching over 8 bases. Unmatched junction bases numbered 5, after V lost 4 bases and J lost 3 bases. There are 14 residues in the CDR3. The germline V gene has CDR1 SGHTA and CDR2 FQGNSA. The CDR3 protein is CASSWGLGNYEQYF. The CDR3 coding sequence is TGTGCCAGCAGCTGGGGACTAGGGAACTACGAGCAGTACTTC.

This clone was detected a few times. The genes are TRBV7-2 and TRBJ1-2; D uncertain. V dropped 3 bases and J dropped 8 bases, with 13 bases sitting between them. Germline lookup yields CDR1 SGHTA and CDR2 FQGNSA. This CDR3 has 13 amino acids. CDR3 sequence reads: CASSLVISEGYTF. Written as DNA, the CDR3 is TGTGCCAGCAGCTTGGTTATTAGCGAGGGCTACACCTTC. The entire variable domain, with the rest obtained from reference TRBV7-2 and TRBJ1-2, is as follows: GAGVSQSPSNKVTEKGKDVELRCDPISGHTALYWYRQSLGQGLEFLIYFQGNSAPDKSGLPSDRFSAERTGGSVSTLTIQRTQQEDSAVYLCASSLVISEGYTFGSGTRLTVV.

A single count supports this clone. The CDR3 region is CASSSLQGTNTEAFF. The CDR3 nucleotides are TGTGCCAGCAGTTCGCTACAGGGAACGAACACTGAAGCTTTCTTT. The chain has TRBV28 and TRBJ1-1; possible D gene TRBD1, 6 bases. The V and J ends lost 4 bases and 1 base respectively, with 13 bases between them. This CDR3 region has 15 residues. Per the germline V gene, CDR1 is MDHEN and CDR2 is SYDVKM.

This rearrangement joins TRBV25-1 to TRBJ1-5; 8 bases match TRBD1. The germline CDR1 and CDR2 sequences are MGHDK and SYGVNS. Trimming at V came to 5 bases and at J to 7 bases, leaving 7 bases not matched to a gene. CDR3 length: 14 amino acids. The CDR3 spells CASSPRGQGQPQHF. The CDR3 DNA follows: TGTGCCAGCAGTCCCAGGGGGCAGGGGCAGCCCCAGCATTTT. The whole variable domain, filled in from reference TRBV25-1 and TRBJ1-5, reads EADIYQTPRYLVIGTGKKITLECSQTMGHDKMYWYQQDPGMELHLIHYSYGVNSTEKGDLSSESTVSRIRTEHFPLTLESARPSHTSQYLCASSPRGQGQPQHFGDGTRLSIL.

The chain is built from TRBV28 and TRBJ1-1; D might be TRBD1 (6 bases). The length of the CDR3 is 16 residues. Deletions cut 6 bases from V and 0 bases from J, with 17 bases between. Germline V gene lookup returns CDR1 MDHEN and CDR2 SYDVKM. The DNA of the CDR3 is TGTGCCAGCAGCAGAATCCGGACAGATATGAACACTGAAGCTTTCTTT. It specifies CASSRIRTDMNTEAFF.

The sample holds one count of this clone. The CDR3 DNA follows: TGTGCCAGCAGCGTAGGAAGCGTTAGAGAGACCCAGTACTTC. Translation gives CASSVGSVRETQYF. The chain employs TRBV9 and TRBJ2-5; unclear D gene. The CDR3 is made up of 14 amino acids. The germline CDR1 and CDR2 sequences are SGDLS and YYNGEE. V was cut by 0 bases and J by 4 bases, with 10 bases left in between.

The chain combines TRBV6-1 with TRBJ2-1, with 10 bases matching TRBD2. The CDR3 extends over 17 amino acids. Germline CDR1 is MNHNS and CDR2 is SASEGT. V shed 2 bases and J 6 bases; nucleotides not matched to a gene: 10. This CDR3 reads CASSETVGLAGVNEQFF. Written as DNA, the CDR3 is TGTGCCAGCAGTGAAACGGTTGGGCTAGCGGGGGTCAATGAGCAGTTCTTC.

The CDR3 sequence is CASSSRQGAAEAFF. The DNA of the CDR3 is TGCGCCAGCAGCTCCAGACAGGGGGCGGCTGAAGCTTTCTTT. The chain carries TRBV5-1 and TRBJ1-1; TRBD1 agrees at 10 bases. V shed 3 bases and J 6 bases; nucleotides not matched to a gene: 5. This CDR3 is built from 14 residues. Germline V lookup: CDR1 SGHRS, CDR2 YFSETQ.

The chain is built from TRBV9 and TRBJ2-2, with TRBD2 identical over 11 bases. The CDR3 runs to 17 residues. Germline V gene lookup returns CDR1 SGDLS and CDR2 YYNGEE. Trimming removed 4 bases from V and 5 bases from J; junction bases left unmatched: 10. CDR3 sequence: CASSLYSGRAETGELFF. CDR3 bases: TGTGCCAGCAGCCTATATAGCGGGAGGGCCGAAACCGGGGAGCTGTTTTTT.

This chain joins TRBV10-3 and TRBJ2-7; the match to TRBD1 covers 8 bases. The CDR3 has 12 amino acids. The V gene end was trimmed by 10 bases and the J gene end by 2 bases; junction bases not matched to a gene: 4. Germline CDR1 and CDR2: ENHRY and SYGVKD. The DNA of the CDR3 is TGTGCCACCCGGGACAGGCCCTACGAGCAGTACTTC. This encodes CATRDRPYEQYF.

The chain has TRBV30 and TRBJ1-3, with 11 bases identical to TRBD1. V gave up 0 bases and J gave up 0 bases; unmatched junction bases: 10. There are 19 residues in the CDR3. Germline CDR1 GTSNPN, CDR2 SVGIG (reference sequence). CDR3 amino acids: CAWSVLLGTGGSSGNTIYF. CDR3 in DNA: TGTGCCTGGAGTGTATTGCTCGGGACAGGGGGAAGCTCTGGAAACACCATATATTTT.

The genes are TRBV4-1 and TRBJ2-5; TRBD2 aligns across 9 bases. The CDR3 runs to 18 residues. Trimming cost V 4 bases and J 1 base; bases outside gene matches: 13. Per germline, CDR1 MGHRA and CDR2 YSYEKL. The chain's CDR3 is CASSPGGLAGDLQETQYF. DNA for the CDR3: TGCGCCAGCAGCCCGGGGGGATTAGCGGGGGATCTCCAAGAGACCCAGTACTTC.

The rearrangement uses TRBV5-8 and TRBJ1-1; 8 bases map to TRBD1. V was clipped by 4 bases and J by 7 bases; unmatched bases: 15. The length of the CDR3 is 16 residues. The germline V gene encodes CDR1 SGHTS and CDR2 YDEGEE. The CDR3 reads CASSTKTDRERNEAFF. The CDR3 coding sequence is TGTGCCAGCAGCACCAAAACGGACAGGGAAAGGAATGAAGCTTTCTTT.

The sample holds one count of this clone. This rearrangement joins TRBV2 to TRBJ1-4; maybe TRBD1 (5 bases). V was trimmed by 4 bases and J by 7 bases, leaving 10 bases between them. In germline, CDR1 is SNHLY, CDR2 FYNNEI. This CDR3 spans 13 amino acids. The CDR3 nucleotides are TGTGCCAGCAGTGGCAGGGAGGGTGAAAAACTGTTTTTT. Its protein product is CASSGREGEKLFF.

This chain joins TRBV4-1 and TRBJ1-5; no reliable D call. Germline values: CDR1 MGHRA, CDR2 YSYEKL. This CDR3 contains 15 residues. The ends were cut back, 4 bases at V and 0 bases at J, with 10 bases in the middle. In nucleotides, the CDR3 is TGCGCCAGCAGCCCCGAACATTATAGCAATCAGCCCCAGCATTTT. This sequence encodes CASSPEHYSNQPQHF.

This chain links TRBV20-1 with TRBJ2-4, with D perhaps matching TRBD1 (6 bases). The CDR3 is 10 residues long. In germline, CDR1 is DFQATT, CDR2 SNEGSKA (reference sequence). Trimming cost V 5 bases and J 11 bases, with 10 bases left between them. DNA for the CDR3: TGCAGTGCTCGGGACATCCTTCAGTACTTC. As protein: CSARDILQYF.

The chain is built from TRBV4-3 and TRBJ2-1; D might be TRBD2 (6 bases). The germline V and J ends were trimmed by 0 bases and 1 base, with 13 bases remaining between them. CDR1 and CDR2 (germline): LGHNA, YSLEER. The CDR3 extends over 17 amino acids. In DNA, the CDR3 is TGCGCCAGCAGCCAAGACCGTCGCGGGGCTTCCTACAATGAGCAGTTCTTC. Its translation is CASSQDRRGASYNEQFF.

The chain joins TRBV28 to TRBJ1-6, with 10 bases identical to TRBD1. In germline, CDR1 is MDHEN, CDR2 SYDVKM. This CDR3 has 15 amino acids. Germline trimming cut 5 bases from V and 7 bases from J; bases unmatched to any gene: 5. Here the CDR3 DNA reads TGTGCCAGCAGTCCGGGACAGGGGATGAATTCACCCCTCCACTTT. Translating it yields CASSPGQGMNSPLHF. Looking up the rest from reference TRBV28 and TRBJ1-6 gives the full variable domain: DVKVTQSSRYLVKRTGEKVFLECVQDMDHENMFWYRQDPGLGLRLIYFSYDVKMKEKGDIPEGYSVSREKKERFSLILESASTNQTSMYLCASSPGQGMNSPLHFGNGTRLTVT.

The chain carries TRBV11-3 and TRBJ2-2; D not certain. Germline CDR1 SGHNT, CDR2 YENEEA. The CDR3 extends over 19 amino acids. Trimming cost V 1 base and J 7 bases, with 25 bases left between them. CDR3 amino acids: CASSLGSVLEQQIGGELFF. The CDR3 coding sequence is TGTGCCAGCAGCTTAGGGAGCGTTTTGGAGCAGCAAATTGGCGGGGAGCTGTTTTTT.

The chain carries TRBV5-1 and TRBJ2-1; 12 bases map to TRBD2. V was clipped by 0 bases and J by 6 bases; unmatched bases: 7. From germline, CDR1 is SGHRS and CDR2 YFSETQ. The CDR3 is made up of 17 amino acids. CDR3 sequence: CASSLGGLAGLINEQFF. CDR3 nucleotide sequence: TGCGCCAGCAGCTTGGGAGGACTAGCGGGATTGATCAATGAGCAGTTCTTC.

As to this clone: Germline is not matched at one junction end, which may reflect a read error. This sequence joins TRBV5-1 and TRBJ2-7; 7 bases are shared with TRBD1. There are 12 residues in the CDR3. The germline V gene has CDR1 SGHRS and CDR2 YFSETQ. The CDR3 coding sequence is TGTGCCAGCAGCTTGACAGGGAACGAGCAGTACTTC. It yields the protein CASSLTGNEQYF.

V and J are TRBV6-4 and TRBJ2-6; D ambiguous. Germline V gene sequence: CDR1 MRHNA, CDR2 SNTAGT. The CDR3 spans 14 residues. Trimming cost V 3 bases and J 1 base, with 4 bases left between them. The CDR3 nucleotides read TGTGCCAGCAGTGAAGCGTCTGGGGCCAACGTCCTGACTTTC. Its protein product is CASSEASGANVLTF.

V and J are TRBV10-3 and TRBJ1-5; D not certain. The V end was cut by 0 bases, the J end by 2 bases, with 8 bases between. The CDR3 covers 15 residues. Per the germline V gene, CDR1 is ENHRY and CDR2 is SYGVKD. CDR3 amino acids: CAISESLGGNQPQHF. The CDR3 DNA sequence: TGTGCCATCAGTGAGTCCCTCGGGGGCAATCAGCCCCAGCATTTT.

The V and J genes are TRBV28 and TRBJ2-3; D might be TRBD1 (6 bases). Germline V lookup: CDR1 MDHEN, CDR2 SYDVKM. Trimming removed 6 bases at V and 5 bases at J, with 12 bases between. This CDR3 spans 13 amino acids. The CDR3: CASRVGAEDTQYF. The CDR3 DNA is TGTGCCAGCAGGGTGGGGGCCGAAGATACGCAGTATTTT.

This chain uses TRBV4-1 with TRBJ1-5, with D unclear. V shed 4 bases and J shed 7 bases, with 11 bases lying between them. The CDR3 contains 13 residues. The V gene's germline CDR1 is MGHRA and CDR2 YSYEKL. In DNA form, the CDR3 reads TGCGCCAGCAGCCCAGGTAGGAACCAGCCCCAGCATTTT. It translates to CASSPGRNQPQHF.

This clone occurred once. This rearrangement joins TRBV5-4 to TRBJ1-2; D possibly corresponds to TRBD1 (5 bases). Trimming shortened V by 0 bases and J by 8 bases, and 14 bases separated the two germline ends. The CDR3 has 14 residues. Germline V gene data show CDR1 as SGHNT and CDR2 as YYREEE (reference sequence). The CDR3 DNA follows: TGTGCCAGCAGCTTGGGGGGAGGGGTCGGGGGCTACACCTTC. This sequence encodes CASSLGGGVGGYTF.

The CDR3 loop is CASSLEWTGGTGELFF. The CDR3 DNA follows: TGTGCCAGCAGCTTAGAATGGACAGGGGGCACCGGGGAGCTGTTTTTT. The chain carries TRBV7-2 and TRBJ2-2, with 10 bases that match TRBD1. The germline CDR1 and CDR2 sequences are SGHTA and FQGNSA. The CDR3 totals 16 residues. The V segment lost 1 base and the J segment 4 bases; nucleotides outside the gene matches: 3.